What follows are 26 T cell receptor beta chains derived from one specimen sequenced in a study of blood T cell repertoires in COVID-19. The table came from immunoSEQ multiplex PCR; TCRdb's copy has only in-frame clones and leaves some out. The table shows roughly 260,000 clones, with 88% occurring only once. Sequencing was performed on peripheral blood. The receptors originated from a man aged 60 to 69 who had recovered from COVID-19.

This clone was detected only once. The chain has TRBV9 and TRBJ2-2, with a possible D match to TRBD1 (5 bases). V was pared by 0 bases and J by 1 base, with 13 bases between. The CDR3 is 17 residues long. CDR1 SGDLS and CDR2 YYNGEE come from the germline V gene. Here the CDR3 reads CASSVATFRENTGELFF. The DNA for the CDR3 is TGTGCCAGCAGCGTAGCTACATTCAGGGAGAACACCGGGGAGCTGTTTTTT.

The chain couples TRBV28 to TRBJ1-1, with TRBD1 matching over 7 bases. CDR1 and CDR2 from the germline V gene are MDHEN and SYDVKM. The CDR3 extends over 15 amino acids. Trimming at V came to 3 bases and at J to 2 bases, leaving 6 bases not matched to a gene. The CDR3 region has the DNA TGTGCCAGCAGTTTTAGAGACAGGGCCAACACTGAAGCTTTCTTT. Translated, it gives CASSFRDRANTEAFF.

CDR3 nucleotide sequence: TGTGCCAGCAGCTTAGGACTAGCCTACAATGAGCAGTTCTTC. This codes for CASSLGLAYNEQFF. The chain combines TRBV7-2 with TRBJ2-1; D perhaps matches TRBD2 (6 bases). Trimming cost V 1 base and J 2 bases, with 6 bases left between them. The CDR3 is 14 residues long. Germline lookup yields CDR1 SGHTA and CDR2 FQGNSA. Full variable domain (remainder filled in from reference TRBV7-2 and TRBJ2-1): GAGVSQSPSNKVTEKGKDVELRCDPISGHTALYWYRQSLGQGLEFLIYFQGNSAPDKSGLPSDRFSAERTGGSVSTLTIQRTQQEDSAVYLCASSLGLAYNEQFFGPGTRLTVL.

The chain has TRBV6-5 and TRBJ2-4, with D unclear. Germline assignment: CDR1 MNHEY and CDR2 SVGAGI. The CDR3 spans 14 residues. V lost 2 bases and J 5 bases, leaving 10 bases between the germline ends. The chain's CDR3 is CASSYVQAENIQYF. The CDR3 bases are TGTGCCAGCAGTTACGTTCAGGCTGAAAACATTCAGTACTTC.

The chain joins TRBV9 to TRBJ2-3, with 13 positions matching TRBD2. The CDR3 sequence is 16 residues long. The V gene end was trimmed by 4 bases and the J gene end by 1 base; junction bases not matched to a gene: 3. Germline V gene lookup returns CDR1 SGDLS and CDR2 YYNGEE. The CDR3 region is CASSQTSGGGTDTQYF. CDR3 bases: TGTGCCAGCAGCCAAACTAGCGGGGGGGGCACAGATACGCAGTATTTT.

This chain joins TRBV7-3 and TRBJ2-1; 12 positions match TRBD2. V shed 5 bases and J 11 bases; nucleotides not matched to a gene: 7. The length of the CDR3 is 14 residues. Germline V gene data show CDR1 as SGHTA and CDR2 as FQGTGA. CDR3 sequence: CASSPDLAGGKQFF. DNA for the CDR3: TGTGCCAGCAGCCCAGACCTAGCGGGGGGGAAGCAGTTCTTC.

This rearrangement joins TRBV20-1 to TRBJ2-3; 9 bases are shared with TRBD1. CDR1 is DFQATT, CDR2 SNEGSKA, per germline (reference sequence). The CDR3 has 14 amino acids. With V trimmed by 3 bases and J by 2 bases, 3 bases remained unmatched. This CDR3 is CSASRDRDTDTQYF. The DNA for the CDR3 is TGCAGTGCTAGTAGGGACAGGGACACAGATACGCAGTATTTT.

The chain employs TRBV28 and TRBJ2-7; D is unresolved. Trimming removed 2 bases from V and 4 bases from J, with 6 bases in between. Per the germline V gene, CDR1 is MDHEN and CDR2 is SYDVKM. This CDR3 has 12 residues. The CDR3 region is CASSLALYEQYF. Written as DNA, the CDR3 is TGTGCCAGCAGTTTAGCACTGTACGAGCAGTACTTC.

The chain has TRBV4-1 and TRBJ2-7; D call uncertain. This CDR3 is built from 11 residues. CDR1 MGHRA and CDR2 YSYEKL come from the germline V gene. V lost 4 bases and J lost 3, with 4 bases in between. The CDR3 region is CASSRDYEQYF. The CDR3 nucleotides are TGCGCCAGCAGCCGCGACTACGAGCAGTACTTC.

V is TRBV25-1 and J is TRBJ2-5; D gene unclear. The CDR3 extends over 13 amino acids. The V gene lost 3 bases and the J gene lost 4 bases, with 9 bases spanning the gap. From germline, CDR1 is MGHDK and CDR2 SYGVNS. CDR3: CASSDLSRETQYF. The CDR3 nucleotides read TGTGCCAGCAGTGACCTTAGTCGAGAGACCCAGTACTTC. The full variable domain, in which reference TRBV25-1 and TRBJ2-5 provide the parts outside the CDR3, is EADIYQTPRYLVIGTGKKITLECSQTMGHDKMYWYQQDPGMELHLIHYSYGVNSTEKGDLSSESTVSRIRTEHFPLTLESARPSHTSQYLCASSDLSRETQYFGPGTRLLVL.

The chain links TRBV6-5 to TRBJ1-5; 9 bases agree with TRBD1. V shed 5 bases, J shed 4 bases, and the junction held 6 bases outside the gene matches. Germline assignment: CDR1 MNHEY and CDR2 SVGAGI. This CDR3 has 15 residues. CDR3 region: CASSPGTGRNQPQHF. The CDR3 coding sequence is TGTGCCAGCAGTCCCGGGACAGGGAGGAATCAGCCCCAGCATTTT.

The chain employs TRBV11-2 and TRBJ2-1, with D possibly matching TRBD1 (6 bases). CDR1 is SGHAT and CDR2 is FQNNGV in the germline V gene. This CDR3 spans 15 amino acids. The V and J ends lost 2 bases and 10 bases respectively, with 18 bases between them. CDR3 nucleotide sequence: TGTGCCAGCAGCTTACTCCTGGGTCAGGGGATGGAGCAGTTCTTC. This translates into CASSLLLGQGMEQFF.

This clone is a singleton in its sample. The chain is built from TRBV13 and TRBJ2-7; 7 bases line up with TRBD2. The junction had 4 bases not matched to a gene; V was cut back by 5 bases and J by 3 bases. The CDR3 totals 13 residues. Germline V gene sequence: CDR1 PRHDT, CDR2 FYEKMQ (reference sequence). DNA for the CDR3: TGTGCCAGCAGCCCCAAGCGGGGCTACGAGCAGTACTTC. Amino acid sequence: CASSPKRGYEQYF.

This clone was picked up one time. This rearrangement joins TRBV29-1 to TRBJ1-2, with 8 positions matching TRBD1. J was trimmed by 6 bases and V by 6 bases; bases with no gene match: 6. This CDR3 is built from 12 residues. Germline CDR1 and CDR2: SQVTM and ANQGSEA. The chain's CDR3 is CSVQGAVDGYTF. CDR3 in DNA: TGCAGCGTCCAGGGGGCGGTTGATGGCTACACCTTC.

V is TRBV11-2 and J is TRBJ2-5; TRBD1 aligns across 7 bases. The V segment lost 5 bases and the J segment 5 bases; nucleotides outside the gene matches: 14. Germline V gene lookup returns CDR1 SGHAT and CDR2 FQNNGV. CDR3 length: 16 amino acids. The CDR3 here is CASSVVGTGAVETQYF. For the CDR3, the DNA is TGTGCCAGCAGCGTTGTCGGCACAGGGGCAGTTGAGACCCAGTACTTC.

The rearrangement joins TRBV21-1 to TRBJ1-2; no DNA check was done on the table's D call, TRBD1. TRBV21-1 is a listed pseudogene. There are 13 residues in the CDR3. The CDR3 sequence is CASSLQGGCGYTF. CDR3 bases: TGTGCCAGCAGCCTACAGGGGGGCTGTGGCTACACCTTC.

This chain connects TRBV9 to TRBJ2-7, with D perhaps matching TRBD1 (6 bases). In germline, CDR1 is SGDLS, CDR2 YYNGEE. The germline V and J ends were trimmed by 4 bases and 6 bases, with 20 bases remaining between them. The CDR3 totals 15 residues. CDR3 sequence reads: CASSPETGIIPEQYF. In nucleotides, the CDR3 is TGTGCCAGCAGCCCCGAGACAGGTATCATCCCCGAGCAGTACTTC.

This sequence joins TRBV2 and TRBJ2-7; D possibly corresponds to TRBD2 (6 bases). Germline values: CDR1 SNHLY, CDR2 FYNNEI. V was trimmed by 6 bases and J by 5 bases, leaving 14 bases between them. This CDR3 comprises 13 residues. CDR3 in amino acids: CASRQGLSHEQYF. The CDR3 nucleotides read TGTGCCAGCAGGCAGGGACTTTCCCACGAGCAGTACTTC.

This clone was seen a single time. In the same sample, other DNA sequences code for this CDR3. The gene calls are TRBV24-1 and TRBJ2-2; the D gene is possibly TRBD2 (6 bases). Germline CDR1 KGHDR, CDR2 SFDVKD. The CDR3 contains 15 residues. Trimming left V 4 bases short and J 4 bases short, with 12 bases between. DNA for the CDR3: TGTGCCACCAGTGACCCCGGAGGGGCCACCGGGGAGCTGTTTTTT. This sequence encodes CATSDPGGATGELFF.

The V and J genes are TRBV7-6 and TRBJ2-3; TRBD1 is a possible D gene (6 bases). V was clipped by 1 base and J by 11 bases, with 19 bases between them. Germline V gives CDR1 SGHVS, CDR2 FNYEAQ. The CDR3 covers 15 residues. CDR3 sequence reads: CASSLVDSPTQEQYF. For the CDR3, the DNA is TGTGCCAGCAGCTTAGTGGACAGCCCCACACAAGAGCAGTATTTT. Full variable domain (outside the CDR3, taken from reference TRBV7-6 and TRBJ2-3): GAGVSQSPRYKVTKRGQDVALRCDPISGHVSLYWYRQALGQGPEFLTYFNYEAQQDKSGLPNDRFSAERPEGSISTLTIQRTEQRDSAMYRCASSLVDSPTQEQYFGPGTRLTVL.

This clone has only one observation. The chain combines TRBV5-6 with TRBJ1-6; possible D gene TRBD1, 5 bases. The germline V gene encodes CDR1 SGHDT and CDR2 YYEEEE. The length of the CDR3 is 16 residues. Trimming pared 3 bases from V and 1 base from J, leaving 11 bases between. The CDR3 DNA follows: TGTGCCAGCAGCTGGGGCCGGGGGTCCTATAATTCACCCCTCCACTTT. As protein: CASSWGRGSYNSPLHF.

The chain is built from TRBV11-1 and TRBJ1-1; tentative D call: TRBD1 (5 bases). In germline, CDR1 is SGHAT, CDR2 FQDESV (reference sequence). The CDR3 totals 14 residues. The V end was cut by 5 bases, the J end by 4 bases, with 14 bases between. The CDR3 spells CASSRWGGGTEAFF. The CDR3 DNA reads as TGTGCCAGCAGCCGCTGGGGGGGAGGCACTGAAGCTTTCTTT.

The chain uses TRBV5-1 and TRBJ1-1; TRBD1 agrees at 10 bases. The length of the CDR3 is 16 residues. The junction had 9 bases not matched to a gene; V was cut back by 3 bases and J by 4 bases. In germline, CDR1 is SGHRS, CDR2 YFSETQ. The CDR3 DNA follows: TGCGCCAGCAGCTCCCTGACAGGGGGCGAAGGCACTGAAGCTTTCTTT. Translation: CASSSLTGGEGTEAFF.

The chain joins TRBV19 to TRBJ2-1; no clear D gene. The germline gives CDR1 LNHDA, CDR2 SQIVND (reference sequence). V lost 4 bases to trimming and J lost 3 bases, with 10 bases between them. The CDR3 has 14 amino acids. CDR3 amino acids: CASSNPTGYNEQFF. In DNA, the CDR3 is TGTGCCAGTAGTAACCCCACGGGCTACAATGAGCAGTTCTTC.

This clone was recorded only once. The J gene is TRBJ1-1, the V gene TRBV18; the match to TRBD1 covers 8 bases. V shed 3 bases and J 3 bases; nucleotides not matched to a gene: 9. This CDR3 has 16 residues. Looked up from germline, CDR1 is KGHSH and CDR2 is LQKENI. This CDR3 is CASSPRFPDRDTEAFF. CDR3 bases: TGTGCCAGCTCACCTCGTTTCCCGGACAGGGACACTGAAGCTTTCTTT. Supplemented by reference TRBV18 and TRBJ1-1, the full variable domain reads NAGVMQNPRHLVRRRGQEARLRCSPMKGHSHVYWYRQLPEEGLKFMVYLQKENIIDESGMPKERFSAEFPKEGPSILRIQQVVRGDSAAYFCASSPRFPDRDTEAFFGQGTRLTVV.

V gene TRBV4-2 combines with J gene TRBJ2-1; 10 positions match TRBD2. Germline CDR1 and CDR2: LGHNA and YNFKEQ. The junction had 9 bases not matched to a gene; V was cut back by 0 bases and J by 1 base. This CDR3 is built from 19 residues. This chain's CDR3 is CASSQDGQRGGESYNEQFF. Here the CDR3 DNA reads TGTGCCAGCAGCCAAGATGGCCAGCGGGGGGGCGAGTCCTACAATGAGCAGTTCTTC.